Listed here are 21 T cell receptor beta chains from one sample, sequenced in a study of blood T cells in healthy people across ages. For the second PCR, which ran for about 6 to 12 cycles, a sample-barcoded 5' primer and a J-beta primer mix were used. TCRdb re-analysed the 5' RACE reads in MiXCR, keeping a single row per CDR3 protein. The table includes about 1.7 million distinct CDR3 sequences, approximately 28% detected once. The sequencing input was blood. The receptors originated from a woman under 40 in good health.

A word on this clonotype: The conserved final phenylalanine or tryptophan is absent from the CDR3, which likely points to a read error. This chain links TRBV6-5 with TRBJ2-1; TRBD2 aligns across 16 bases. CDR1 is MNHEY and CDR2 is SVGAGI in the germline V gene. The V segment lost 4 bases and the J segment 7 bases; nucleotides outside the gene matches: 13. This CDR3 contains 19 residues. The CDR3 loop reads CASSSSGLAGGPIDNEQFC. The CDR3 DNA reads TGTGCCAGCAGTTCATCGGGACTAGCGGGAGGGCCAATCGATAATGAGCAGTTCTGC.

Note on this clonotype: A much larger clone lies one base from this, so it may be a read error. This sequence joins TRBV20-1 and TRBJ2-5; 7 nucleotides match TRBD2. V shed 0 bases, J shed 3 bases, and the junction held 16 bases outside the gene matches. The CDR3 extends over 18 amino acids. The V gene's germline CDR1 is DFQATT and CDR2 SNEGSKA (reference sequence). The CDR3 DNA is TGCAGTGCTAGAGATGACTTGGAGTGGGAGGGCCGCAAAGAGACCCAGTACTTC. Its protein is CSARDDLEWEGRKETQYF.

The chain joins TRBV28 to TRBJ2-3; 10 positions agree with TRBD2. V lost 5 bases to trimming and J lost 6 bases; unmatched junction nucleotides: 17. Germline V gene lookup returns CDR1 MDHEN and CDR2 SYDVKM. The CDR3 runs to 18 residues. Written as DNA, the CDR3 is TGTGCCAGCAGTACCCCCAGCGGGGGGGCAATTAAACCGGATACGCAGTATTTT. Residues: CASSTPSGGAIKPDTQYF.

This clonotype appeared a few times. This chain links TRBV7-9 with TRBJ1-6, with D unresolved. Per the germline V gene, CDR1 is SEHNR and CDR2 is FQNEAQ (reference sequence). Between the trimmed V and J ends, which lost 7 bases and 13 bases, there was a span of 14 bases. This CDR3 has 12 amino acids. The CDR3 DNA reads as TGTGCCAGCACGGACGGCGAGCATCCCCTCCACTTT. This encodes CASTDGEHPLHF.

The chain employs TRBV3-1 and TRBJ2-1; D might be TRBD1 (5 bases). This CDR3 is 14 amino acids long. Germline CDR1 is LGHDT and CDR2 is YNNKEL (reference sequence). The V end was cut by 3 bases, the J end by 10 bases, with 16 bases between. CDR3: CASSQGQGLREQFF. In DNA, the CDR3 is TGTGCCAGCAGCCAGGGGCAGGGTTTACGAGAGCAGTTCTTC.

The chain is built from TRBV12-3 or TRBV12-4 and TRBJ2-1; 7 bases match TRBD1. The CDR3 totals 13 residues. V shed 3 bases, J shed 14 bases, and the junction held 10 bases outside the gene matches. CDR3 bases: TGTGCCAGCAGTTTGGGGAGCCGGGACAGTAAGTTCTTC. Its translation is CASSLGSRDSKFF.

The J gene is TRBJ1-4, the V gene TRBV20-1; a weak D match, TRBD1 (6 bases). CDR3 length: 14 amino acids. V dropped 4 bases and J dropped 1 base, with 10 bases sitting between them. The germline CDR1 and CDR2 sequences are DFQATT and SNEGSKA (reference sequence). The CDR3 coding sequence is TGCAGTGCTACGCGGGGGCTAACTAATGAAAAACTGTTTTTT. Translation gives CSATRGLTNEKLFF.

The gene calls are TRBV7-2 and TRBJ2-1; no clear D. The V end lost 5 bases, the J end lost 1 base, and 15 bases lay between the germline ends. Per germline, CDR1 SGHTA and CDR2 FQGNSA. The length of the CDR3 is 16 residues. The CDR3 nucleotides read TGTGCCAGCAGCACCCGAATGGCAGAATCCTACAATGAGCAGTTCTTC. Translating gives CASSTRMAESYNEQFF.

This clonotype was recorded at least ten times. V and J are TRBV29-1 and TRBJ1-1; D is perhaps TRBD1 (5 bases). Germline lookup yields CDR1 SQVTM and CDR2 ANQGSEA. Between the trimmed V and J ends, which lost 3 bases and 2 bases, there was a span of 7 bases. The CDR3 sequence is 12 residues long. CDR3 sequence: CSVDQGNTEAFF. As DNA, the CDR3 is TGCAGCGTTGATCAGGGAAACACTGAAGCTTTCTTT.

Concerning this clonotype: Because the CDR3 is missing its conserved closing phenylalanine or tryptophan, this is likely a read error. The V call is TRBV13, the J call TRBJ1-1; no clear D gene. CDR1 and CDR2 from the germline V gene are PRHDT and FYEKMQ (reference sequence). CDR3 length equals 14 residues. For the CDR3, the DNA is TGTGCCAGCAGCCAAAGGACGGTGAATACTGAAGCTTTCCTT. Its protein product is CASSQRTVNTEAFL.

Concerning this clonotype: One end of the junction does not line up with germline, which may come from a read error. The chain uses TRBV30 and TRBJ2-6, with D unclear. Germline CDR1 and CDR2: GTSNPN and SVGIG (reference sequence). The CDR3 runs to 16 residues. The CDR3 bases are TGTGCCTGGAGTAAGAGCGAACGGTCTGGGACCAACGTCCTGACTTTC. Translating it yields CAWSKSERSGTNVLTF.

Of note for this clonotype: One end of the junction fails to match germline, which may point to a read error. The CDR3 is CSANPRLTSGSVEGNGQFF. The CDR3 region has the DNA TGCAGCGCCAATCCACGCCTCACTAGCGGGAGCGTTGAAGGGAATGGGCAGTTCTTC. The chain is built from TRBV29-1 and TRBJ2-1, with TRBD2 matching over 11 bases. CDR3 length: 19 amino acids. Germline CDR1 is SQVTM and CDR2 is ANQGSEA.

This chain connects TRBV3-1 to TRBJ1-1; D gene unclear. Germline CDR1 LGHDT, CDR2 YNNKEL (reference sequence). V dropped 4 bases and J dropped 0 bases, with 12 bases sitting between them. The CDR3 is made up of 15 amino acids. The CDR3 nucleotides are TGTGCCAGCAGCCCCTACGGACGGATGAACACTGAAGCTTTCTTT. This sequence encodes CASSPYGRMNTEAFF.

V gene TRBV12-3 or TRBV12-4 combines with J gene TRBJ2-5; TRBD1 aligns across 12 bases. Trimming took 5 bases from V and 4 from J; bases not matched to a gene: 8. The CDR3 is 16 amino acids. CDR3 protein: CASSTGDRGLLETQYF. As DNA, the CDR3 is TGTGCCAGCAGTACTGGGGACAGGGGGCTTTTAGAGACCCAGTACTTC.

This CDR3 is CAISEPVLGVEQFF. CDR3 sequence (DNA): TGTGCCATCAGTGAGCCAGTGCTGGGGGTAGAGCAGTTCTTC. The V call is TRBV10-3, the J call TRBJ2-1; D could derive from TRBD1 or TRBD2 (5 bases each). CDR1 ENHRY and CDR2 SYGVKD come from the germline V gene. This CDR3 spans 14 amino acids. With 2 bases removed from V and 10 bases from J, the gap between germline ends came to 15 bases.

The rearrangement uses TRBV5-6 and TRBJ2-6; D is undetermined. CDR1 SGHDT and CDR2 YYEEEE come from the germline V gene. CDR3 length equals 17 residues. Between the trimmed V and J ends, which lost 1 base and 0 bases, there was a span of 11 bases. CDR3 bases: TGTGCCAGCAGCTTGTATGGGGTCCCCTCTGGGGCCAACGTCCTGACTTTC. Protein sequence: CASSLYGVPSGANVLTF.

The chain joins TRBV7-2 to TRBJ2-1; 9 nucleotides align to TRBD2. Per germline, CDR1 SGHTA and CDR2 FQGNSA. The CDR3 is 15 amino acids. The J segment lost 13 bases and the V segment lost 4 bases, leaving 14 bases of the junction unmatched. CDR3 region: CASSYAGGTVETQFF. CDR3 nucleotides: TGTGCCAGCAGCTATGCGGGGGGGACAGTGGAGACCCAGTTCTTC.

A remark on this clonotype: This may be a read error, as it is one base from a much larger clone. The genes are TRBV7-3 and TRBJ2-1, with TRBD2 identical over 8 bases. The CDR3 is made up of 14 amino acids. Germline V CDR1 and CDR2: SGHTA, FQGTGA. Unmatched junction bases numbered 10, after V lost 5 bases and J lost 10 bases. CDR3 DNA sequence: TGTGCCAGCAGCCGCAGCGGGGGTCCCTACGAGCAGTTCTTC. This translates into CASSRSGGPYEQFF.

This clonotype was found a few times. The chain recombines TRBV6-6 with TRBJ2-7; D gene uncertain. The CDR3 is 13 amino acids. Trimming cost V 5 bases and J 6 bases, with 14 bases left between them. Germline loops: CDR1 MNHNY, CDR2 SVGAGI (reference sequence). This CDR3 reads CASSIGSTCEQYF. The DNA for the CDR3 is TGTGCCAGCAGTATCGGGTCAACCTGCGAGCAGTACTTC.

This chain joins TRBV20-1 and TRBJ1-4; TRBD1 matches 7 bases. Losses at the gene ends were 5 bases for V and 7 bases for J; bases not matched to a gene: 7. CDR1 and CDR2 from the germline V gene are DFQATT and SNEGSKA (reference sequence). The CDR3 is 13 residues long. This CDR3 is CSASTGVSEKLFF. As DNA, the CDR3 is TGCAGTGCTTCCACAGGGGTTAGTGAAAAACTGTTTTTT.

The V call is TRBV7-9, the J call TRBJ2-1, with a possible D match to TRBD1 (7 bases). Deletions cut 6 bases from V and 8 bases from J, with 26 bases between. The length of the CDR3 is 17 residues. Germline V gene data show CDR1 as SEHNR and CDR2 as FQNEAQ (reference sequence). The CDR3 bases are TGTGCCAGCAGAGGCGAAACAGACAGGGCCCCGGGGGATGAGCAGTTCTTC. Its protein product is CASRGETDRAPGDEQFF.